This T cell receptor beta chain was identified in a study of blood T cell repertoires in COVID-19. Study context: The analysed material was cDNA or gDNA that came from T cells, B-cell-depleted T cells, or PBMCs.

During active infection, Seattle patients enrolled and were then monitored through disease. Original processing notes: Estimation of nucleated cell counts relied on the amplification of reference gene primers. Sequencing was performed with immunoSEQ multiplex PCR; in TCRdb, only in-frame clones are kept and a portion is missing. The V and J calls and clone size come from that table; D and trimming were worked out from the DNA. The sample consists of about 60,000 clones, roughly 72% of them appearing once. The CDR3 has 19 amino acids. Germline V gives CDR1 MNHEY, CDR2 SMNVEV (reference sequence). Losses at the gene ends were 5 bases for V and 0 bases for J; bases not matched to a gene: 7.

The sequencing input was peripheral blood. The chain is built from TRBV27 and TRBJ2-2; 15 bases are a match to TRBD2. The sequence came from an older woman with COVID-19, enrolled during active disease. This CDR3 is CASSPRTSGRASNTGELFF. The CDR3 DNA follows: TGTGCCAGCAGTCCCCGGACTAGCGGGAGGGCCTCGAACACCGGGGAGCTGTTTTTT.